This TCR beta chain is drawn from a study of T cells expressing NK-cell markers. Looking at the study overall: Repertoire data for TCR beta were derived from sorted T cells (CD3+CD56+NKG2C+, CD3+CD56+NKG2C- and CD3+CD56-NKG2C+). Seven HCMV-seropositive donors and one seronegative donor made up the eight sequenced donors.

TCRdb re-called the 5' RACE reads and catalogs CDR3 proteins one per entry, DNA excluded. Recorded here are roughly 390,000 distinct CDR3 sequences; the top ten clones represent 5% to 5.5%. Per the germline V gene, CDR1 is SGHTA and CDR2 is FQGNSA. The CDR3 is 13 residues long. The receptor comes from a man aged 18 to 69 in good health. The chain carries TRBV7-2 and TRBJ2-4. Sequenced: blood T cells: a sorted CD56 or NKG2C T cell subset, CD4+ or CD8+ T cells, or bulk PBMC T cells (not recorded which). CDR3 sequence: CASSLERGWIQYF.